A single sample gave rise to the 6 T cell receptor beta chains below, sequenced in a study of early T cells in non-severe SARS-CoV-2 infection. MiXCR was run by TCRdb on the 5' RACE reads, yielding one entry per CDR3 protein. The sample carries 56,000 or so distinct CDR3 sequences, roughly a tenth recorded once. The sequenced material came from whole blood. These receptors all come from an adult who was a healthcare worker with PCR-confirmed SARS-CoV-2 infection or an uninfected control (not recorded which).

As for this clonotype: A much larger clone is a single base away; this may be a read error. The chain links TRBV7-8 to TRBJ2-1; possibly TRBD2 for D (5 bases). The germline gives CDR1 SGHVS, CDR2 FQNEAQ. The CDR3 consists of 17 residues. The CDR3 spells CAGSLGSGLSRRNEQFF. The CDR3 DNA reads TGTGCCGGCAGCTTAGGGAGCGGATTATCCCGACGGAATGAGCAGTTCTTC.

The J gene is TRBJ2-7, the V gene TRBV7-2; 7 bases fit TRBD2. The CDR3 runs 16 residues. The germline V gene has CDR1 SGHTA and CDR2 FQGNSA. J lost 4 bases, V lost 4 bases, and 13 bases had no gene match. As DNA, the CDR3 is TGTGCCAGCAGCTCCCAAGCGGGCGGGGGACTTTACGAGCAGTACTTC. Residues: CASSSQAGGGLYEQYF.

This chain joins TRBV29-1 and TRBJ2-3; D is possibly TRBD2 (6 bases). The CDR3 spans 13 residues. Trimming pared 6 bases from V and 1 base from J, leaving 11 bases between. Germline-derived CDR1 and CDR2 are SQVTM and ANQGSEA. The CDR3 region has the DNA TGCAGCGTCACCGCGGGGCGCACAGATACGCAGTATTTT. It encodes CSVTAGRTDTQYF.

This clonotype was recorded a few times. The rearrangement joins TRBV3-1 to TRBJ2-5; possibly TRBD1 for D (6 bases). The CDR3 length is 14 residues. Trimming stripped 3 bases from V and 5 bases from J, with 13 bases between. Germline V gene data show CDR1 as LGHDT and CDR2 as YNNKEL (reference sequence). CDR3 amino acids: CASSQRTARETQYF. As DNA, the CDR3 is TGTGCCAGCAGCCAGAGGACAGCGCGGGAGACCCAGTACTTC.

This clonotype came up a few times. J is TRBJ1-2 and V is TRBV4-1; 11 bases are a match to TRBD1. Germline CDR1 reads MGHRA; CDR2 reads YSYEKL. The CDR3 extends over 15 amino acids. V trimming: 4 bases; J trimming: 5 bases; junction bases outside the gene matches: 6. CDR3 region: CASSPAGQGVYGYTF. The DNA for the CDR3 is TGCGCCAGCAGCCCTGCGGGACAGGGGGTGTATGGCTACACCTTC.

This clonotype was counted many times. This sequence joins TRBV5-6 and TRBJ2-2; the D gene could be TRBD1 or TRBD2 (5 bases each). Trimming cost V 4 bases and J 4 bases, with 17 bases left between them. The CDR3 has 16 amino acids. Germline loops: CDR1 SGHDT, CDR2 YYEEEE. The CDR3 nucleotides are TGTGCCAGCAGCAGGCCGACAGCCGAGGGCACCGGGGAGCTGTTTTTT. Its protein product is CASSRPTAEGTGELFF.